The clone carrying this T cell receptor beta chain was seen repeatedly, ten times or more. Its antigen is currently unknown. Conversion of TCR transcripts into cDNA relied on 5'RACE template switching, which added a universal primer site and UMIs. TCRdb re-called the 5' RACE reads through MiXCR, storing one row per CDR3 protein. The sample contains some 500,000 distinct CDR3 sequences, roughly 14% of which appear only once. The data were obtained in a study of T cells after yellow fever vaccination. Germline V CDR1 and CDR2: KGHSY, FQNENV. The CDR3 spans 20 residues. V gave up 0 bases and J gave up 2 bases, with 23 bases separating them. Study results and caveats: Abundant bulk-population clonotypes could contaminate the FACS-sorted repertoires. Most primary-vaccination clones reappeared after the booster (96% CD4, about 90% CD8).

The V and J genes are TRBV16 and TRBJ1-5, with a weak D call TRBD1 (5 bases). The starting material was PBMCs, obtained on the day of the yellow fever booster vaccination. This receptor was taken from a man younger than 45 who received the YFV17D yellow fever vaccine. CDR3: CASSQSKSEGLYGGNQPQHF. In DNA, the CDR3 is TGTGCCAGCAGCCAATCTAAATCTGAGGGACTTTACGGGGGCAATCAGCCCCAGCATTTT. Together with reference TRBV16 and TRBJ1-5, the CDR3 gives the full variable domain: GEEVAQTPKHLVRGEGQKAKLYCAPIKGHSYVFWYQQVLKNEFKFLISFQNENVFDETGMPKERFSAKCLPNSPCSLEIQATKLEDSAVYFCASSQSKSEGLYGGNQPQHFGDGTRLSIL.